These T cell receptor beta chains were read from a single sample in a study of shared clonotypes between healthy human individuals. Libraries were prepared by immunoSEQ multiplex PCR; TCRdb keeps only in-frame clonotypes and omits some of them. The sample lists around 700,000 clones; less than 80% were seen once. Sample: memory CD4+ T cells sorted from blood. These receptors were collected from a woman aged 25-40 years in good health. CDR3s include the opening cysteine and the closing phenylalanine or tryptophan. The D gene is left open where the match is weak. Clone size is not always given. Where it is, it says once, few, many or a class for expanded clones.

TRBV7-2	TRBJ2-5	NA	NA	CASSLFRLREETQYF	TGTGCCAGCAGCCTTTTCCGGTTGCGGGAAGAGACCCAGTACTTC
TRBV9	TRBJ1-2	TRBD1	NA	CARAGTERVRGYTF	TGTGCCAGAGCCGGGACAGAGCGGGTCCGAGGCTACACCTTC
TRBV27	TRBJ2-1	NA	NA	CASSLSSSSYNEQFF	TGTGCCAGCAGTTTATCGTCGAGCTCCTACAATGAGCAGTTCTTC
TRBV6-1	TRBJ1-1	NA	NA	CASSIQDSFIEAFF	TGTGCCAGCAGCATACAGGACAGTTTTATTGAAGCTTTCTTT
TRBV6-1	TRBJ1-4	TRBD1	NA	CASSEPGTAPNEKLFF	TGTGCCAGCAGTGAGCCCGGGACAGCGCCCAATGAAAAACTGTTTTTT
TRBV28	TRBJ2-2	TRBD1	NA	CASSLPTGGSGELFF	TGTGCCAGCAGTTTACCCACAGGGGGCTCCGGGGAGCTGTTTTTT
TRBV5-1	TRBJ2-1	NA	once	CASSLSSPDYNEQFF	TGCGCCAGCAGCTTGAGTTCCCCAGATTACAATGAGCAGTTCTTC
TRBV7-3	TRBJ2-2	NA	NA	CASSIQNTGELFF	TGTGCCAGCAGCATCCAGAACACCGGGGAGCTGTTTTTT
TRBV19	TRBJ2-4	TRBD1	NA	CASSKNRDREAKNIQYF	TGTGCCTCATCAAAGAACCGGGACAGGGAAGCCAAAAACATTCAGTACTTC
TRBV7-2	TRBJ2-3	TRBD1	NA	CASSLVPGQGTDTQYF	TGTGCCAGCAGCTTGGTGCCGGGACAGGGGACAGATACGCAGTATTTT
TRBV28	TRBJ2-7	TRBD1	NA	CASARDSTYEQYF	TGTGCCAGCGCCCGGGACAGTACCTACGAGCAGTACTTC
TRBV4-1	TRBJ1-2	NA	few	CASRGVRDYGYTF	TGCGCCAGCAGAGGAGTTCGGGACTATGGCTACACCTTC
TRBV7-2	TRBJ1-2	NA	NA	CASSLDWANYGYTF	TGTGCCAGCAGCTTAGATTGGGCCAACTATGGCTACACCTTC
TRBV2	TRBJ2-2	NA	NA	CASRGTSINTGELFF	TGTGCCAGCCGAGGGACTTCGATAAACACCGGGGAGCTGTTTTTT
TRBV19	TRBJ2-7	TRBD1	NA	CASSFDRAGREQYF	TGTGCCAGTAGTTTTGACAGGGCCGGTCGCGAGCAGTACTTC
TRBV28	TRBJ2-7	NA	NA	CASIRGSGAPYEQYF	TGTGCCAGCATTCGGGGTAGCGGAGCCCCCTACGAGCAGTACTTC
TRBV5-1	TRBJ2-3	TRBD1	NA	CASKWSTGETDTQYF	TGCGCCAGCAAATGGTCCACAGGGGAAACAGATACGCAGTATTTT
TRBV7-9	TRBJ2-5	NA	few	CASSLGRETQYF	TGTGCCAGCAGCTTGGGAAGGGAGACCCAGTACTTC
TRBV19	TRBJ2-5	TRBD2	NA	CASSISSGSWETQYF	TGTGCCAGTAGTATAAGTAGCGGGAGTTGGGAGACCCAGTACTTC
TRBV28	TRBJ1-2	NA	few	CASSLGRYYGYTF	TGTGCCAGCAGTTTGGGCAGGTACTATGGCTACACCTTC
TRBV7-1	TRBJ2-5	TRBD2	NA	CASSLLAGAAETQYF	TGTGCCAGCAGCTTGCTAGCGGGAGCAGCAGAGACCCAGTACTTC
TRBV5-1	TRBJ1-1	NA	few	CASSLGANTEAFF	TGCGCCAGCAGCCTGGGGGCAAACACTGAAGCTTTCTTT
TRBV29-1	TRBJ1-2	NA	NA	CSVLINPRDYGYTF	TGCAGCGTCCTAATAAACCCAAGGGACTATGGCTACACCTTC
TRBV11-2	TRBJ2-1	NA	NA	CASSYTQGSNEQFF	TGTGCCAGCAGCTATACGCAGGGGTCGAATGAGCAGTTCTTC
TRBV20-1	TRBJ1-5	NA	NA	CSAKGGQPQHF	TGCAGTGCAAAAGGAGGCCAGCCCCAGCATTTT
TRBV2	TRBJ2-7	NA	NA	CASSGRWGREGEQYF	TGTGCCAGCAGTGGACGTTGGGGGCGGGAAGGCGAGCAGTACTTC
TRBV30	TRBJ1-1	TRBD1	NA	CAWASGGSMNTEAFF	TGTGCCTGGGCTTCAGGGGGTAGCATGAACACTGAAGCTTTCTTT
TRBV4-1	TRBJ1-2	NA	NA	CASSQPTENYGYTF	TGCGCCAGCAGCCAACCTACAGAGAACTATGGCTACACCTTC
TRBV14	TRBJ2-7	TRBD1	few	CASSQEARTTGDYEQYF	TGTGCCAGCAGCCAAGAGGCGCGAACGACAGGGGACTACGAGCAGTACTTC
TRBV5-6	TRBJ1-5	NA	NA	CASSLGLINQPQHF	TGTGCCAGCAGCTTGGGACTGATCAATCAGCCCCAGCATTTT
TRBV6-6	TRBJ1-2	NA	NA	CASSPGFGWVYGYTF	TGTGCCAGCAGTCCGGGGTTCGGGTGGGTCTATGGCTACACCTTC
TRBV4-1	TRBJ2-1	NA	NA	CASSPSLRSYNEQFF	TGCGCCAGCAGCCCGTCCTTGCGGTCCTACAATGAGCAGTTCTTC
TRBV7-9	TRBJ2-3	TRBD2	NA	CASSETSGRAPGITDTQYF	TGTGCCAGCAGCGAGACTAGCGGGAGGGCCCCGGGTATTACAGATACGCAGTATTTT
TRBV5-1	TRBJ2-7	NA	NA	CASSQSTGEGYEQYF	TGCGCCAGCAGCCAAAGTACCGGGGAAGGGTACGAGCAGTACTTC
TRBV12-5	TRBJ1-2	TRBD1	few	CASGLRQGAIPYGYTF	TGTGCTAGTGGTTTGAGACAGGGGGCGATCCCCTATGGCTACACCTTC
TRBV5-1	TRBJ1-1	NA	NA	CASSLTANTEAFF	TGCGCCAGCAGCCTGACAGCGAACACTGAAGCTTTCTTT
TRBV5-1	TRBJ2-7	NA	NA	CASSLVRQTLNTYEQYF	TGCGCCAGCAGCCTTGTCAGACAGACGCTAAATACCTACGAGCAGTACTTC